The clone carrying this TCR beta chain was seen only once. Its antigen remains unidentified. The ends were cut back, 7 bases at V and 8 bases at J, with 14 bases in the middle. The CDR3 has 13 residues. The germline CDR1 and CDR2 sequences are MNHEY and SVGAGI. Sequenced by immunoSEQ multiplex PCR; TCRdb stores in-frame clones only, minus some. The sample has 50,000 to 65,000 clones, 87% seen once. The time point was: cycle 4 day 1 (C4D1), after more than five weeks of nivolumab. Each and every patient relapsed after autologous stem cell transplantation, and patients got differing brentuximab vedotin exposure. The data stem from a study of PD-1 blockade in classical Hodgkin lymphoma. Study results and caveats: The repertoire differences lack a defined cause, possibly disease activity or prior therapy. Baseline TCR diversity was reportedly lower in newly diagnosed patients than in healthy donors. It was reported as lower still in relapsed/refractory patients.

Specimen: peripheral blood mononuclear cells (PBMCs), collected before the fourth cycle of nivolumab. The chain recombines TRBV6-5 with TRBJ1-4; D gene ambiguous. The clonotype originates from a human donor with classical Hodgkin lymphoma. The CDR3 region has the DNA TGTGCCAGCAAGAGGGTCGGTGTGGAAAAACTGTTTTTT. Encoded protein: CASKRVGVEKLFF.